This TCR beta chain comes out of a study of CD8 T cells in Susac syndrome. The CDR3 sequence is 13 residues long. V shed 6 bases and J shed 6 bases, with 15 bases lying between them. The germline gives CDR1 DFQATT, CDR2 SNEGSKA (reference sequence). Random-hexamer reverse transcription was applied to about 0.45 to 1 ug RNA. It was immunoSEQ multiplex PCR that amplified TCR beta CDR3 across 54 Vbeta and 13 Jbeta. TCRdb itself ran the immunoSEQ multiplex PCR reads through MiXCR, one entry per CDR3 protein. The sample gives over 150,000 distinct CDR3 sequences, under 95% of which show up once; roughly 0.098% is in the top ten. The patients who served as multiple sclerosis controls were treatment-naive and had stable or active relapsing-remitting disease that fulfilled the revised McDonald criteria. TEMRA cells were FACS-enriched, unlike CD8+ and CD4+ T cells, which were negatively isolated.

The receptor was derived from a human donor with multiple sclerosis. The material sequenced was CD4+ T cells from PBMCs. The chain couples TRBV20-1 to TRBJ1-5; D is unresolved. CDR3 loop: CSAPLAGVQPQHF. The CDR3 nucleotides are TGCAGTGCGCCCCTCGCAGGCGTTCAGCCCCAGCATTTT.